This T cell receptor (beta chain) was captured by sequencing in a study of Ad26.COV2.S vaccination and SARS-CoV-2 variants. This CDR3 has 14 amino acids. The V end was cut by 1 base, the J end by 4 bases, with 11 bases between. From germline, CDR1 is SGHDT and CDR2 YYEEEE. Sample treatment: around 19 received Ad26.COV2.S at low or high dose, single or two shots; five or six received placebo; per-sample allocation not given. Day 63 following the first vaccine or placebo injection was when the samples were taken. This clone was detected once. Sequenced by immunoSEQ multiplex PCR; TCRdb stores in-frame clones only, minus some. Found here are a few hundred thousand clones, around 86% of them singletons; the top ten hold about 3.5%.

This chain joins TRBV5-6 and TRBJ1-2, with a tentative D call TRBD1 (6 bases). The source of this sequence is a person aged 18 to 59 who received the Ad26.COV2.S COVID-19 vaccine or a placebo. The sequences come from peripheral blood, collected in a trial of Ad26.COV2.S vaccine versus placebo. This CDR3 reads CASSLTGTSYGYTF. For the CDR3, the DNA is TGTGCCAGCAGCTTGACAGGGACCTCCTATGGCTACACCTTC.